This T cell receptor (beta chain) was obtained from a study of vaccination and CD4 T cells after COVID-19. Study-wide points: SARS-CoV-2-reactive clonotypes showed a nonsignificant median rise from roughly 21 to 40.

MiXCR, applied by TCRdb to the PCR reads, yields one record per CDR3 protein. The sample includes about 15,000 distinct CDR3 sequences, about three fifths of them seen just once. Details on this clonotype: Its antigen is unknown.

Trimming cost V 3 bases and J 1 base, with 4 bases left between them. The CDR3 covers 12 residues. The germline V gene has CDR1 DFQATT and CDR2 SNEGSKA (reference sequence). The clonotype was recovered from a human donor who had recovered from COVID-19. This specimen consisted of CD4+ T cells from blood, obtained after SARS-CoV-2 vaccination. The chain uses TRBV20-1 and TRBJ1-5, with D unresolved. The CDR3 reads CSASRSNQPQHF. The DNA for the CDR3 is TGCAGTGCTAGCAGGAGCAATCAGCCCCAGCATTTT.